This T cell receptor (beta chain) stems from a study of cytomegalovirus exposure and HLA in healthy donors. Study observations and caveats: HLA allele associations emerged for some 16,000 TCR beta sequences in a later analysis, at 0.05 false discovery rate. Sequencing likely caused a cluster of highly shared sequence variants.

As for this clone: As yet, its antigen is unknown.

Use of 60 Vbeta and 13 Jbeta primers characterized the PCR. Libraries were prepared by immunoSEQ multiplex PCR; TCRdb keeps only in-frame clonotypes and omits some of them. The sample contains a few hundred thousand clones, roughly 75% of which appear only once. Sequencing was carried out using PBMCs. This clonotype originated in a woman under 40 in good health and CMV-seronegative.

The CDR3: CASSISFLAGLTDTQYF. The CDR3 DNA reads TGTGCCAGTAGTATTTCCTTTCTAGCGGGATTGACAGATACGCAGTATTTT. V gene TRBV19 combines with J gene TRBJ2-3; 9 bases are shared with TRBD2. The CDR3 has 17 amino acids. Trimming took 3 bases from V and 3 from J; bases not matched to a gene: 10. Germline V gives CDR1 LNHDA, CDR2 SQIVND (reference sequence).